This entry concerns a single T cell receptor beta chain. Its antigen is still unknown. Deletions cut 6 bases from V and 5 bases from J, with 16 bases between. The CDR3 contains 14 residues. The germline CDR1 and CDR2 sequences are SEHNR and FQNEAQ (reference sequence). The data derive from a study of early stage breast cancer tumors. General observations from the study: Commonly generated sequences made up most enriched TCRB sequences shared between patients.

Roughly 18-50 mg of tissue was diced for each tumor. Some clones are missing from TCRdb's copy, which holds only in-frame ones; the method was immunoSEQ multiplex PCR. Among tens of thousands of clones, 70% to 75% were seen once, and the ten largest hold around a tenth. The chain employs TRBV7-9 and TRBJ2-5; D is undetermined. This sequence was found in a person aged 30-39 years with breast cancer. The material sequenced was breast tumor tissue. In nucleotides, the CDR3 is TGTGCCAGCAGTCAGCCCCGGTACAAGGAGACCCAGTACTTC. Its protein product is CASSQPRYKETQYF.